The 26 T cell receptor beta chains below come from one sample, sequenced in a study of Ad26.COV2.S vaccination and SARS-CoV-2 variants. The treatment here: approximately 18 received Ad26.COV2.S at low or high dose, single or two shots; several received placebo; per-sample allocation not given. Day 63 after the first vaccine or placebo injection was the time point for sampling. Clones were read by immunoSEQ multiplex PCR, and TCRdb kept only the in-frame ones, dropping some. The data contain about 440,000 clones, 80% to 95% of them seen just once; the ten biggest clones take up about 4.1%. The material was peripheral blood, obtained in a trial of Ad26.COV2.S vaccine versus placebo. Receptor source: a person aged 18 to 65 who received the Ad26.COV2.S COVID-19 vaccine or a placebo.

The chain is built from TRBV13 and TRBJ2-7, with D uncertain. V dropped 7 bases and J dropped 2 bases, with 15 bases sitting between them. Germline CDR1 is PRHDT and CDR2 is FYEKMQ (reference sequence). The CDR3 totals 14 residues. The CDR3 reads CASTSLDSPYEQYF. CDR3 nucleotide sequence: TGTGCCAGCACCAGTCTAGATAGTCCCTACGAGCAGTACTTC.

Details on this clone: The sample has other DNA sequences that encode this CDR3 too. The chain recombines TRBV18 with TRBJ2-5; no reliable D call. The CDR3 is 13 residues long. V was trimmed by 3 bases and J by 2 bases, leaving 7 bases between them. In germline, CDR1 is KGHSH, CDR2 LQKENI. CDR3 DNA sequence: TGTGCCAGCTCACCTCCCTCACAAGAGACCCAGTACTTC. Encoded protein: CASSPPSQETQYF.

The rearrangement links TRBV7-9 to TRBJ2-3; 7 bases are a match to TRBD1. With V trimmed by 5 bases and J by 2 bases, 10 bases remained unmatched. This CDR3 is built from 16 residues. Germline CDR1 SEHNR, CDR2 FQNEAQ (reference sequence). As DNA, the CDR3 is TGTGCCAGCAGCCCGTGGACAGGCCCATTCACAGATACGCAGTATTTT. It is translated as CASSPWTGPFTDTQYF.

This chain links TRBV27 with TRBJ1-5, with a weak D call TRBD1 (5 bases). The CDR3 extends over 16 amino acids. V was shortened by 4 bases and J by 0 bases, with 13 bases between the two germline ends. Germline values: CDR1 MNHEY, CDR2 SMNVEV (reference sequence). The CDR3 bases are TGTGCCAGCAGTTCAGGGTCGTATTATAGCAATCAGCCCCAGCATTTT. It encodes CASSSGSYYSNQPQHF.

V gene TRBV5-5 combines with J gene TRBJ2-2; D possibly corresponds to TRBD2 (6 bases). V dropped 0 bases and J dropped 8 bases, with 8 bases sitting between them. This CDR3 has 13 amino acids. From germline, CDR1 is SGHKS and CDR2 YYEKEE (reference sequence). CDR3 sequence reads: CASSLAAGGELFF. The CDR3 nucleotides are TGTGCCAGCAGCTTGGCCGCGGGAGGGGAGCTGTTTTTT.

The chain recombines TRBV9 with TRBJ2-7; 7 bases align to TRBD2. The germline V gene has CDR1 SGDLS and CDR2 YYNGEE. V shed 1 base, J shed 4 bases, and the junction held 5 bases outside the gene matches. This CDR3 spans 14 amino acids. The CDR3 spells CASSVSPGGYEQYF. Here the CDR3 DNA reads TGTGCCAGCAGCGTATCCCCCGGGGGGTACGAGCAGTACTTC. Combining the CDR3 with reference TRBV9 and TRBJ2-7 gives the whole variable domain DSGVTQTPKHLITATGQRVTLRCSPRSGDLSVYWYQQSLDQGLQFLIQYYNGEERAKGNILERFSAQQFPDLHSELNLSSLELGDSALYFCASSVSPGGYEQYFGPGTRLTVT.

The chain links TRBV9 to TRBJ2-2; 13 bases fit TRBD2. The length of the CDR3 is 18 residues. The V gene end was trimmed by 3 bases and the J gene end by 3 bases; junction bases not matched to a gene: 8. The germline gives CDR1 SGDLS, CDR2 YYNGEE. CDR3 sequence: CASSADRTSGSHTGELFF. CDR3 bases: TGTGCCAGCAGCGCCGACCGGACTAGCGGGAGTCACACCGGGGAGCTGTTTTTT.

CDR3 DNA sequence: TGTGCCAGCAGCCTAAGGGGACAGCTTTACTCTGGAAACACCATATATTTT. This gives the protein CASSLRGQLYSGNTIYF. V gene TRBV13 combines with J gene TRBJ1-3; 7 bases line up with TRBD1. The CDR3 is made up of 17 amino acids. Germline V gene data show CDR1 as PRHDT and CDR2 as FYEKMQ (reference sequence). The V and J ends lost 5 bases and 0 bases, in that order; junction bases with no gene match: 10.

This sequence joins TRBV10-3 and TRBJ2-5; 7 nucleotides line up with TRBD2. Germline values: CDR1 ENHRY, CDR2 SYGVKD. The V and J ends lost 3 bases and 5 bases, in that order; junction bases with no gene match: 12. This CDR3 is built from 16 residues. CDR3 DNA sequence: TGTGCCATCAGTGATGGCGGGAGTAGGGCCACGGAGACCCAGTACTTC. Translation: CAISDGGSRATETQYF.

CDR3 coding DNA: TGTGCCAGCAGCAGGGGCGGATTTAATGAAAAACTGTTTTTT. The encoded protein is CASSRGGFNEKLFF. The V call is TRBV11-2, the J call TRBJ1-4; weak D call: TRBD1 (5 bases). Germline lookup yields CDR1 SGHAT and CDR2 FQNNGV. This CDR3 comprises 14 residues. Trimming removed 5 bases at V and 4 bases at J, with 11 bases between. Together with reference TRBV11-2 and TRBJ1-4, the CDR3 gives the full variable domain: EAGVAQSPRYKIIEKRQSVAFWCNPISGHATLYWYQQILGQGPKLLIQFQNNGVVDDSQLPKDRFSAERLKGVDSTLKIQPAKLEDSAVYLCASSRGGFNEKLFFGSGTQLSVL.

V usage is TRBV5-1 and J usage is TRBJ1-2, with unresolved D. The V and J ends lost 1 base and 8 bases respectively, with 12 bases between them. CDR3 size: 13 residues. The V gene's germline CDR1 is SGHRS and CDR2 YFSETQ. The CDR3 protein is CASSLSATNGYTF. The CDR3, as DNA: TGCGCCAGCAGCTTGTCCGCAACGAACGGCTACACCTTC.

This clone was seen a single time. This chain uses TRBV28 with TRBJ1-6, with D hard to call. Germline values: CDR1 MDHEN, CDR2 SYDVKM. V shed 2 bases and J shed 3 bases, with 14 bases lying between them. This CDR3 has 17 amino acids. In nucleotides, the CDR3 is TGTGCCAGCAGTTTAATTTGGGAAAACGACTATAATTCACCCCTCCACTTT. It encodes CASSLIWENDYNSPLHF.

This sequence joins TRBV5-1 and TRBJ2-1, with D possibly matching TRBD2 (6 bases). Trimming pared 0 bases from V and 12 bases from J, leaving 16 bases between. The germline V gene has CDR1 SGHRS and CDR2 YFSETQ. The CDR3 sequence is 14 residues long. The CDR3, as DNA: TGCGCCAGCAGCTTGGAGGGGACTTCGACCGTGCAGTTCTTC. Translation gives CASSLEGTSTVQFF.

The rearrangement uses TRBV7-8 and TRBJ2-7; D assignment may be TRBD1 or TRBD2 (5 bases each). With 2 bases removed from V and 4 bases from J, the gap between germline ends came to 21 bases. Germline-derived CDR1 and CDR2 are SGHVS and FQNEAQ. CDR3 length: 17 amino acids. The CDR3: CASSLNGASLHPYEQYF. CDR3 DNA sequence: TGTGCCAGCAGCTTAAATGGGGCTAGCTTACATCCTTACGAGCAGTACTTC.

V gene TRBV10-3 combines with J gene TRBJ2-6; 8 nucleotides align to TRBD2. This CDR3 region has 15 residues. In germline, CDR1 is ENHRY, CDR2 SYGVKD. V lost 7 bases and J lost 1; bases outside the gene matches: 3. In DNA form, the CDR3 reads TGTGCCATCAAGGGCGGGAGGTCTGGGGCCAACGTCCTGACTTTC. Its protein product is CAIKGGRSGANVLTF.

This sequence joins TRBV6-5 and TRBJ2-7, with 8 bases identical to TRBD2. The length of the CDR3 is 12 residues. Per germline, CDR1 MNHEY and CDR2 SVGAGI. V was pared by 7 bases and J by 10 bases, with 9 bases of the junction left unmatched. The CDR3 DNA follows: TGTGCCAGCACCCCCGGGGGGGGAGTTCAGTACTTC. It specifies CASTPGGGVQYF.

A few counts support this clone. The rearrangement links TRBV5-1 to TRBJ2-7; maybe TRBD1 (5 bases). The CDR3 length is 15 residues. The germline V and J ends were trimmed by 2 bases and 8 bases, with 20 bases remaining between them. Germline values: CDR1 SGHRS, CDR2 YFSETQ. CDR3 region: CASSLSTAQGQQQYF. CDR3 nucleotides: TGCGCCAGCAGCTTATCTACCGCCCAGGGCCAACAGCAGTACTTC.

The chain employs TRBV2 and TRBJ2-1, with D possibly TRBD1 on 5 matching bases. The V end lost 9 bases, the J end lost 0 bases, and 12 bases lay between the germline ends. The germline CDR1 and CDR2 sequences are SNHLY and FYNNEI. The CDR3 spans 14 residues. The CDR3 protein is CARSSTGSYNEQFF. For the CDR3, the DNA is TGTGCCAGAAGCAGTACAGGCTCCTACAATGAGCAGTTCTTC.

The V and J genes are TRBV5-6 and TRBJ2-1; possible D gene TRBD2, 6 bases. The V gene's germline CDR1 is SGHDT and CDR2 YYEEEE. The CDR3 is 12 amino acids. Trimming removed 5 bases from V and 6 bases from J, with 9 bases in between. The CDR3 region is CASRGGVNEQFF. CDR3 in DNA: TGTGCCAGCAGAGGCGGGGTCAATGAGCAGTTCTTC.

The chain recombines TRBV28 with TRBJ1-3; TRBD1 matches at 7 bases. J gave up 2 bases and V 3 bases, and 1 base lay outside the gene matches. The CDR3 spans 14 residues. The germline V gene has CDR1 MDHEN and CDR2 SYDVKM. DNA of the CDR3: TGTGCCAGCAGTTTGAGGGGGCCTGGAAACACCATATATTTT. This translates into CASSLRGPGNTIYF. Full variable domain (rest looked up from reference TRBV28 and TRBJ1-3): DVKVTQSSRYLVKRTGEKVFLECVQDMDHENMFWYRQDPGLGLRLIYFSYDVKMKEKGDIPEGYSVSREKKERFSLILESASTNQTSMYLCASSLRGPGNTIYFGEGSWLTVV.

The chain uses TRBV11-2 and TRBJ2-3; D gene ambiguous. Germline values: CDR1 SGHAT, CDR2 FQNNGV. This CDR3 comprises 15 residues. The V end lost 1 base, the J end lost 2 bases, and 10 bases lay between the germline ends. The CDR3 loop reads CASSLVGKNTDTQYF. The CDR3 DNA sequence: TGTGCCAGCAGCTTAGTCGGAAAGAACACAGATACGCAGTATTTT.

This clone was recorded only once. Other DNA sequences in the sample encode the same CDR3. The V call is TRBV28, the J call TRBJ2-1; unclear D gene. Germline CDR1 is MDHEN and CDR2 is SYDVKM. V lost 5 bases and J lost 0, with 5 bases in between. This CDR3 comprises 13 residues. CDR3 sequence (DNA): TGTGCCAGCAGTCCCCCCTCCTACAATGAGCAGTTCTTC. Translation gives CASSPPSYNEQFF.

The CDR3 loop is CSVPSKPADTQYF. The CDR3 DNA reads TGCAGCGTACCTTCCAAGCCGGCAGATACGCAGTATTTT. This chain links TRBV29-1 with TRBJ2-3; D gene unclear. Germline V lookup: CDR1 SQVTM, CDR2 ANQGSEA. The CDR3 runs 13 residues. V lost 6 bases and J 4 bases, leaving 14 bases between the germline ends.

Only a few counts were recorded for this clone. This chain joins TRBV29-1 and TRBJ2-1, with D possibly matching TRBD2 (5 bases). Germline loops: CDR1 SQVTM, CDR2 ANQGSEA. This CDR3 is built from 13 residues. Deletions cut 4 bases from V and 2 bases from J, with 9 bases between. This CDR3 reads CSVVGMPYNEQFF. CDR3 DNA sequence: TGCAGCGTTGTCGGGATGCCCTACAATGAGCAGTTCTTC.

In regard to this clone: The sample carries other DNA sequences with the same CDR3. V usage is TRBV19 and J usage is TRBJ2-7; 10 nucleotides match TRBD2. Germline V CDR1 and CDR2: LNHDA, SQIVND (reference sequence). The trim removed 3 bases at V and 2 bases at J, leaving 4 bases unmatched. CDR3 size: 15 residues. CDR3 sequence reads: CASSIRTSGTYEQYF. The CDR3 nucleotides are TGTGCCAGTAGTATCCGGACTAGCGGAACCTACGAGCAGTACTTC.

V is TRBV6-5 and J is TRBJ2-7; D call uncertain. Germline lookup yields CDR1 MNHEY and CDR2 SVGAGI. Deletions cut 5 bases from V and 0 bases from J, with 8 bases between. The CDR3 contains 13 residues. The CDR3 loop reads CASSPAYSYEQYF. CDR3 nucleotides: TGTGCCAGCAGTCCGGCGTACTCCTACGAGCAGTACTTC.